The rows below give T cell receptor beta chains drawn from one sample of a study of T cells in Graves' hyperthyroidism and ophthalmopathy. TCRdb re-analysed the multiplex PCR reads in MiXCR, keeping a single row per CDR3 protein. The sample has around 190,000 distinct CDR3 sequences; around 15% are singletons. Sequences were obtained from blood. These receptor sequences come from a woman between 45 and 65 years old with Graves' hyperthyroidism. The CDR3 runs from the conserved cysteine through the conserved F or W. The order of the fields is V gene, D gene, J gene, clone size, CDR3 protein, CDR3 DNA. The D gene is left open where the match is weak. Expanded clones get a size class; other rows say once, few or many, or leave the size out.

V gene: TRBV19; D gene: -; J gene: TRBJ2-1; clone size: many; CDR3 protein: CASTIGGSYNEQFF; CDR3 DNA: TGTGCCAGCACTATAGGGGGGTCCTACAATGAGCAGTTCTTC
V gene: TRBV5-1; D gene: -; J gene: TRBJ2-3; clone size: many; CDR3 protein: CASSLATGTDTQYF; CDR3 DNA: TGCGCCAGCAGCTTGGCCACGGGCACAGATACGCAGTATTTT
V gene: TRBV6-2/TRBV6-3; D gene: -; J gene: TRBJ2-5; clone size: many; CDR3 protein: CASSYLIGSQYF; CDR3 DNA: TGTGCCAGCAGTTACCTTATAGGGTCCCAGTACTTC
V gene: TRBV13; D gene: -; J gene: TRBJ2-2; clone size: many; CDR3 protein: CASSLRLAGELFF; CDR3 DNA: TGTGCCAGCAGCCTAAGACTAGCCGGGGAGCTGTTTTTT
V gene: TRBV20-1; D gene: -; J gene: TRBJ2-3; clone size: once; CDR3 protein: CSARNVAALTDTQYF; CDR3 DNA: TGCAGTGCTAGAAACGTTGCGGCCCTCACAGATACGCAGTATTTT
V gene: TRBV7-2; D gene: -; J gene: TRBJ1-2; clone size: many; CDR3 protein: CASSLSAQGRIAGGYTF; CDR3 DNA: TGTGCCAGCAGCTTATCAGCGCAGGGGAGGATCGCTGGGGGCTACACCTTC
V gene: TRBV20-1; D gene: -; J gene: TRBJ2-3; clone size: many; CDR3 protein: CSARSKRASTDTQYF; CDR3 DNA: TGCAGTGCTAGATCTAAGCGGGCTAGCACAGATACGCAGTATTTT
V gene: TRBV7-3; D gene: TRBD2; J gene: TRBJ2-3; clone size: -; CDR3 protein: CASSLGSGGFSTDTQYF; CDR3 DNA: TGTGCCAGCAGCTTAGGTAGCGGGGGTTTCAGCACAGATACGCAGTATTTT
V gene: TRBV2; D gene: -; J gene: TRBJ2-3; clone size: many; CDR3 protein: CASSDWDSTDTQYF; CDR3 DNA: TGTGCCAGCAGCGACTGGGACAGCACAGATACGCAGTATTTT
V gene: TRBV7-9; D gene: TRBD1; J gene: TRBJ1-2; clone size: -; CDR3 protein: CASSFGTGSRTSGYTF; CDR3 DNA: TGTGCCAGCAGCTTCGGGACAGGGAGTCGAACATCTGGCTACACCTTC
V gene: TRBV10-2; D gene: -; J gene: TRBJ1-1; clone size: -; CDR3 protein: CASSESVAWTEAFF; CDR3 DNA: TGCGCCAGCAGTGAGTCGGTGGCGTGGACTGAAGCTTTCTTT
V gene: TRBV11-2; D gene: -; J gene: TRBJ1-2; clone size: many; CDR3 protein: CASSPGYGGGNGYTF; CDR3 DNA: TGTGCCAGCAGCCCCGGATACGGCGGGGGAAATGGCTACACCTTC
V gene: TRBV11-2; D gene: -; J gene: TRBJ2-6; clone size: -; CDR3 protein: CASSLRVRSSGANVLTF; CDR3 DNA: TGTGCCAGCAGCTTAAGGGTCAGAAGCTCTGGGGCCAACGTCCTGACTTTC
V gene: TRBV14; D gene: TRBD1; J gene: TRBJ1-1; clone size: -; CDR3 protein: CASRGGQGMNTEAFF; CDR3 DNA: TGTGCCAGCAGAGGGGGACAGGGGATGAACACTGAAGCTTTCTTT
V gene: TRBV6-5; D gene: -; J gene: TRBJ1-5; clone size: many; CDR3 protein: CASSYSHLGERAQHF; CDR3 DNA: TGTGCCAGCAGTTACTCGCATCTAGGGGAGAGGGCCCAGCATTTT
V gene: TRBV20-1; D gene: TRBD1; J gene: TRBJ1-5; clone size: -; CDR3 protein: CSARDGTGLQPQHF; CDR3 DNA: TGCAGTGCTAGAGATGGGACAGGGCTTCAGCCCCAGCATTTT
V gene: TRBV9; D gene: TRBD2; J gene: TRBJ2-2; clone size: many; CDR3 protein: CASSAPGGREYTGELFF; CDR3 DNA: TGTGCCAGCAGCGCCCCTGGAGGGCGGGAGTACACCGGGGAGCTGTTTTTT
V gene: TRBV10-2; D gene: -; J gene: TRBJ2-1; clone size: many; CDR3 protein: CASSEQGGGPNNEQFF; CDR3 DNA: TGCGCCAGCAGTGAGCAGGGGGGAGGGCCGAACAATGAGCAGTTCTTC
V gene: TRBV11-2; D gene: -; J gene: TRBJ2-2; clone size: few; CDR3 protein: CASSPQGFNTGELFF; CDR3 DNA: TGTGCCAGCAGCCCCCAAGGTTTCAACACCGGGGAGCTGTTTTTT
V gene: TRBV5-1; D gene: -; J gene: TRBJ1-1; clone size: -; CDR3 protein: CASSLNSRMNTEAFF; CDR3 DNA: TGCGCCAGCAGCTTGAACTCACGAATGAACACTGAAGCTTTCTTT
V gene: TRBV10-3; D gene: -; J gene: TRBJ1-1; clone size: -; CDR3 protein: CAISNSRGVNTEAFF; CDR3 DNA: TGTGCCATCAGCAACTCCCGAGGAGTGAACACTGAAGCTTTCTTT
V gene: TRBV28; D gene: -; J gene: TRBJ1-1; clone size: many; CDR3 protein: CASSPTPGGSTEAFF; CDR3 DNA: TGTGCCAGCAGTCCGACCCCGGGGGGCAGTACTGAAGCTTTCTTT
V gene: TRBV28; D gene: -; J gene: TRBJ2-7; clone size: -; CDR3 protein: CASSWDVSSYEQYF; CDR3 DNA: TGTGCCAGCAGCTGGGATGTGAGCTCCTACGAGCAGTACTTC
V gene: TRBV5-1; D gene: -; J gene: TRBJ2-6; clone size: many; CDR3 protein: CASSLDPGGANVLTF; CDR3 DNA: TGCGCCAGCAGCTTAGACCCGGGAGGGGCCAACGTCCTGACTTTC
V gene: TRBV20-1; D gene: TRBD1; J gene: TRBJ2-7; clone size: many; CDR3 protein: CSARRGLDDEQYF; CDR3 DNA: TGCAGTGCTAGAAGGGGGCTAGACGACGAGCAGTACTTC
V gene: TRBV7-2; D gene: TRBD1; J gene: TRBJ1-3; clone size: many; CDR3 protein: CASSSTGTGNTIYF; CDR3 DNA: TGTGCCAGCAGCTCGACAGGGACTGGAAACACCATATATTTT
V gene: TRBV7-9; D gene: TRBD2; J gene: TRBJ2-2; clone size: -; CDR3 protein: CASSPPLAGTGELFF; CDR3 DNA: TGTGCCAGCAGCCCCCCACTAGCGGGGACCGGGGAGCTGTTTTTT
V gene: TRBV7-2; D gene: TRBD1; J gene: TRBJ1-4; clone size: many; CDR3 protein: CASTIEGAGEKLFF; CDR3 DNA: TGTGCCAGCACCATAGAGGGGGCCGGGGAAAAACTGTTTTTT
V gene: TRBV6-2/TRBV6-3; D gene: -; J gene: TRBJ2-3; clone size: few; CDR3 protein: CASSYWLGDRGADTQYF; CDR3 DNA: TGTGCCAGCAGTTATTGGCTAGGGGATAGAGGTGCAGATACGCAGTATTTT
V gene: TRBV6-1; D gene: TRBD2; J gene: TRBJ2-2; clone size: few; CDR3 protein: CASSLAGGYTGELFF; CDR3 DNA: TGTGCCAGCAGTCTAGCGGGGGGATATACCGGGGAGCTGTTTTTT
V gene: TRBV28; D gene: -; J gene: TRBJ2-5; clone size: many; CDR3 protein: CASSLRGDQETQYF; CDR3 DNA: TGTGCCAGCAGTTTGAGGGGAGACCAAGAGACCCAGTACTTC
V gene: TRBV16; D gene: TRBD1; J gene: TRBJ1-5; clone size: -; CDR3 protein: CASSHDQDRAEPQHF; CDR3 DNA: TGTGCCAGCAGCCACGATCAGGACAGGGCCGAGCCCCAGCATTTT
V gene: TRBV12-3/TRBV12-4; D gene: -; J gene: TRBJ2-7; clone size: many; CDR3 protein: CASSSHSEQYF; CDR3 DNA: TGTGCCAGCAGTTCACATAGCGAGCAGTACTTC
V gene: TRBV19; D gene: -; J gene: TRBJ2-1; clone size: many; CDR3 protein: CASSFGGSSSYNEQFF; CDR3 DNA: TGTGCCAGTAGTTTCGGCGGGTCGAGCTCCTACAATGAGCAGTTCTTC
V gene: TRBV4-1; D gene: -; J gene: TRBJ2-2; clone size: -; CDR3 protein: CASSQDGWVSNTGELFF; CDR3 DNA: TGCGCCAGCAGCCAAGACGGGTGGGTGTCGAACACCGGGGAGCTGTTTTTT
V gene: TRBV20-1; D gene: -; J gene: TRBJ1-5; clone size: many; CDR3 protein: CSARDRTGNQPQHF; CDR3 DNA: TGCAGTGCTAGAGATCGTACAGGCAATCAGCCCCAGCATTTT
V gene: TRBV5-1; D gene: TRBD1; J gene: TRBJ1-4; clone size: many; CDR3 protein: CASSLYWTGWETTNEKLFF; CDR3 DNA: TGCGCCAGCAGCTTGTACTGGACAGGGTGGGAGACGACTAATGAAAAACTGTTTTTT
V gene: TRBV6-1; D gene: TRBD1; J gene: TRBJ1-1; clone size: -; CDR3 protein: CATGGRGRPDTEAFF; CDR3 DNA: TGTGCCACCGGAGGCAGGGGGCGTCCCGACACTGAAGCTTTCTTT
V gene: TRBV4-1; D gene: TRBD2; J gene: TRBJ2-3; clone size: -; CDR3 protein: CASSDPGGGGGDTQYF; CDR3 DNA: TGCGCCAGCAGCGACCCCGGTGGCGGGGGGGGGGATACGCAGTATTTT
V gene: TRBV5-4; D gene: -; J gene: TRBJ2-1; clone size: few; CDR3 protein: CASSRMGGPYNEQFF; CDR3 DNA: TGTGCCAGCAGCCGAATGGGGGGGCCATACAATGAGCAGTTCTTC
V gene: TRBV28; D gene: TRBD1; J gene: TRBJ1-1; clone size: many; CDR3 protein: CASRRTGDYNTEAFF; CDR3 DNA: TGTGCCAGCAGACGAACAGGGGACTATAACACTGAAGCTTTCTTT
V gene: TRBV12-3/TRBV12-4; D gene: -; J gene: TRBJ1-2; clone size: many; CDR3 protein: CASSPPGGWGLNGYTF; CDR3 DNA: TGTGCCAGCAGCCCTCCAGGAGGTTGGGGACTGAATGGCTACACCTTC
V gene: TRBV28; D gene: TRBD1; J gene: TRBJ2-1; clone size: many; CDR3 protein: CASSPGTGIIEQFF; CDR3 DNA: TGTGCCAGCAGTCCCGGGACAGGGATTATTGAGCAGTTCTTC
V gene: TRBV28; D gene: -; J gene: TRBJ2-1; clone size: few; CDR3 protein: CASSQPAGTSSYNEQFF; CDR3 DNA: TGTGCCAGCAGCCAACCGGCAGGGACGAGCTCCTACAATGAGCAGTTCTTC
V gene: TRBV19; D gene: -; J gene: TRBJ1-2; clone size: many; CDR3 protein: CASNRPGEGGYTF; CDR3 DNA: TGTGCCAGTAACCGCCCAGGGGAGGGTGGCTACACCTTC
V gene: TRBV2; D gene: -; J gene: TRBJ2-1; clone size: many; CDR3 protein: CASSILDEQFF; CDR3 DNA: TGTGCCAGCTCTATATTAGATGAGCAGTTCTTC
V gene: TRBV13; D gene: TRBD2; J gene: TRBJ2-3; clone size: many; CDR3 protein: CASARGVTDTQYF; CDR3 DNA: TGTGCCAGCGCCCGGGGGGTCACAGATACGCAGTATTTT
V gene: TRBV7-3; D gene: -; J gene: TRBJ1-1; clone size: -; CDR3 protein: CASSSIRSLSTEAFF; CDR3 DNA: TGTGCCAGCAGCTCGATTCGTTCGCTTTCCACTGAAGCTTTCTTT
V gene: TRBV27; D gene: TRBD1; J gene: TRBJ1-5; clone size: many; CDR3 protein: CASSLGTGVSPQHF; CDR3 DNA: TGTGCCAGCAGTTTAGGGACAGGGGTATCGCCCCAGCATTTT
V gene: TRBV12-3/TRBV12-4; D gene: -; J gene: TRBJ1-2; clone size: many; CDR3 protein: CASSLTTGTSDGYTF; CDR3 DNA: TGTGCCAGCAGTTTAACCACGGGCACTTCAGATGGCTACACCTTC
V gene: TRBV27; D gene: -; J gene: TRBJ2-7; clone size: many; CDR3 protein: CASSAGTTVSYEQYF; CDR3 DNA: TGTGCCAGCAGTGCCGGGACAACCGTCTCCTACGAGCAGTACTTC
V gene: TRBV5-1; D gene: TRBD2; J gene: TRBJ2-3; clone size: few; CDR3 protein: CASSWTSGGLDTQYF; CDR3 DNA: TGCGCCAGCAGCTGGACTAGCGGGGGGTTAGATACGCAGTATTTT
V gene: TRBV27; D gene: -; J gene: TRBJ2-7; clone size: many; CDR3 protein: CASSYASQYEQYF; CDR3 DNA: TGTGCCAGCAGTTACGCCAGCCAATACGAGCAGTACTTC
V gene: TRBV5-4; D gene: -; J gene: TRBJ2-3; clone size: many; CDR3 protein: CASSVTGRADTQYF; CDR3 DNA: TGTGCCAGCAGCGTGACAGGGAGGGCAGATACGCAGTATTTT
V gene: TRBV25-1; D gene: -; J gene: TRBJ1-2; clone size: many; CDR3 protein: CASSEYREDGYTF; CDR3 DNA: TGTGCCAGCAGTGAATATCGGGAGGATGGCTACACCTTC